The present entry profiles one TCR beta chain with its context. As yet, its antigen is unknown. MiXCR, run by TCRdb on the 5' RACE reads, gives a single entry per CDR3 protein. Counted here are hundreds of thousands of distinct CDR3 sequences, approximately 27% occurring once; the ten biggest clones make up roughly 14%. The CDR3 runs to 16 residues. Germline V CDR1 and CDR2: MNHEY, SMNVEV (reference sequence). After removal of 5 bases from V and 9 bases from J, the junction contained 11 bases not matched to a gene. The source of the sample is a study of T-cell memory formation after mild COVID-19. Turning to the study itself: TCR clusters were mostly confined to one donor each. General study findings and limits: The study found balanced CD4/CD8 in clones contracting day 15 to 85 and a CD4+ lean in later expanders.

The rearrangement uses TRBV27 and TRBJ2-1; 12 bases align to TRBD2. The clonotype originates from an adult woman who had mild COVID-19 (a few samples of this study predate the infection). Cell type and time point are not known. Sequences were obtained from PBMCs or a T cell subset sorted from them (not recorded which). In DNA form, the CDR3 reads TGTGCCAGCAGTACCCTGGCTAGCGGGAGGGCCAGTGAGCAGTTCTTC. This gives the protein CASSTLASGRASEQFF.